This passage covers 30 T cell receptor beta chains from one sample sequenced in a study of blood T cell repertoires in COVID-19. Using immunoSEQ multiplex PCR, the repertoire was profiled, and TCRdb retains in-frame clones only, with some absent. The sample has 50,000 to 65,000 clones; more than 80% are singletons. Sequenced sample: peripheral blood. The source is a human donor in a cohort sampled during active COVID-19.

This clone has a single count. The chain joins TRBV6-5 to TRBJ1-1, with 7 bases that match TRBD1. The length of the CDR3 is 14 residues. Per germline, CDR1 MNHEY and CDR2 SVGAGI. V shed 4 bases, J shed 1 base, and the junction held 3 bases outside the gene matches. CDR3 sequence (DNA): TGTGCCAGCAGTTCGGGACAGCAGAACACTGAAGCTTTCTTT. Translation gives CASSSGQQNTEAFF.

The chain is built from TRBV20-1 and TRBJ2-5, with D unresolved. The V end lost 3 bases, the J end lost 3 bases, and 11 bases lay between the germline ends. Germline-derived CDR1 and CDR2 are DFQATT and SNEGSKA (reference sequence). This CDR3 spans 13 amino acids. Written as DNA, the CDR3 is TGCAGTGCTAGTCACAGAATTGAAGAGACCCAGTACTTC. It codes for CSASHRIEETQYF.

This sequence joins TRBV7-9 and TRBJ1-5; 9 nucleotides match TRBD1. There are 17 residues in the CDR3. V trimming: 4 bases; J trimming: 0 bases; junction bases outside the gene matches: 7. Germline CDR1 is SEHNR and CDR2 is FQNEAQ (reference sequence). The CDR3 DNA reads TGTGCCAGCAGCTCAACGGGACAGGGTTATAGCAATCAGCCCCAGCATTTT. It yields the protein CASSSTGQGYSNQPQHF.

For the CDR3, the DNA is TGTGCCAGCAGTGAGTCCCCTACCAGGGGTACGCAGTATTTT. It translates to CASSESPTRGTQYF. The chain recombines TRBV6-1 with TRBJ2-3, with TRBD1 as a possible D gene (6 bases). Germline V gives CDR1 MNHNS, CDR2 SASEGT. The CDR3 consists of 14 residues. V was pared by 3 bases and J by 8 bases, with 15 bases between.

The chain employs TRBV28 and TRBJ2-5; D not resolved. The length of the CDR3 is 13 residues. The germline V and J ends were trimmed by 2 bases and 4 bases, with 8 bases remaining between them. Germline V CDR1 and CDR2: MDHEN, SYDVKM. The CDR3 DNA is TGTGCCAGCAGTTTACGGAGTCGAGAGACCCAGTACTTC. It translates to CASSLRSRETQYF.

CDR3 sequence: CASSSRGNGELFF. For the CDR3, the DNA is TGTGCCAGCAGTTCCAGGGGGAACGGGGAGCTGTTTTTT. The chain links TRBV6-6 to TRBJ2-2; 7 nucleotides match TRBD1. V lost 4 bases and J lost 7; bases outside the gene matches: 3. CDR1 and CDR2 from the germline V gene are MNHNY and SVGAGI (reference sequence). This CDR3 comprises 13 residues.

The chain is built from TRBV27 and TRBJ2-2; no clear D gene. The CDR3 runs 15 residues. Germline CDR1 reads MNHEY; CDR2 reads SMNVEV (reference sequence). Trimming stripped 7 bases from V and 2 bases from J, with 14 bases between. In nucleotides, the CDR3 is TGTGCCAGCACCGCCCGACATGCTAACACCGGGGAGCTGTTTTTT. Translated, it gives CASTARHANTGELFF.

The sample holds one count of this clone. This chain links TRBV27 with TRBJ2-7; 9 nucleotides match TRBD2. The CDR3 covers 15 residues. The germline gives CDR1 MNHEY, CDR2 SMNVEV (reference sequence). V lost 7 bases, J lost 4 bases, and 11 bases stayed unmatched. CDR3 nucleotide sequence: TGTGCCAGCATCGATATGGCTAGCGGGAAATACGAGCAGTACTTC. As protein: CASIDMASGKYEQYF.

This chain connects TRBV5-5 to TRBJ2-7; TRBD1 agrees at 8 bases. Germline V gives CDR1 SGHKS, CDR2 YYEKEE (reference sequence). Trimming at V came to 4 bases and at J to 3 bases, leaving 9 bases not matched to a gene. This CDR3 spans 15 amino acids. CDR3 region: CASSLGQGQVYEQYF. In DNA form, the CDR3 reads TGTGCCAGCAGCCTAGGACAGGGCCAGGTCTACGAGCAGTACTTC.

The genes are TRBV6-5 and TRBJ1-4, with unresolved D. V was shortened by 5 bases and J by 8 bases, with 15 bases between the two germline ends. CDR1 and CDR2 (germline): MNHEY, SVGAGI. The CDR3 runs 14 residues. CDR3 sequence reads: CASSQRGVDEKLFF. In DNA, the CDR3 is TGTGCCAGCAGTCAACGCGGGGTGGACGAAAAACTGTTTTTT.

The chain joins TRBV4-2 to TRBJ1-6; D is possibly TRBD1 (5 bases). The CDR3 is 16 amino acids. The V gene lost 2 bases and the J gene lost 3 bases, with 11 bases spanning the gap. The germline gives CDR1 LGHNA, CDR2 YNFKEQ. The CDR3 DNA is TGTGCCAGCAGCCAACCCCAGGGTATCTATAATTCACCCCTCCACTTT. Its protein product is CASSQPQGIYNSPLHF.

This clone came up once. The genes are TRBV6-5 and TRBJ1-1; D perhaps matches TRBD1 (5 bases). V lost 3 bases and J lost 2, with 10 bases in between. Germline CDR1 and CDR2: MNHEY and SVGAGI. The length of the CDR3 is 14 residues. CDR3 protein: CASSYVDSNTEAFF. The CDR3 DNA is TGTGCCAGCAGTTATGTAGACAGCAACACTGAAGCTTTCTTT.

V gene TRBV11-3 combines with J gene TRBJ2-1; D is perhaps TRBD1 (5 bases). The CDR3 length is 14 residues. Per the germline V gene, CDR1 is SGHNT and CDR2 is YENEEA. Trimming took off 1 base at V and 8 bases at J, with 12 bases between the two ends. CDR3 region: CASSLGRASYEQFF. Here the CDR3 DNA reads TGTGCCAGCAGCTTAGGCAGGGCAAGCTATGAGCAGTTCTTC.

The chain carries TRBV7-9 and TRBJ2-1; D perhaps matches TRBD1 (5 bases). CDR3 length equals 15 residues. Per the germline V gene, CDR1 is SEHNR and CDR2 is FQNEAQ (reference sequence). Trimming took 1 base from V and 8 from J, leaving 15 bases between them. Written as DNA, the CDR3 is TGTGCCAGCAGCTTAGGTCAGGGTAAACAGGATGAGCAGTTCTTC. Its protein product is CASSLGQGKQDEQFF.

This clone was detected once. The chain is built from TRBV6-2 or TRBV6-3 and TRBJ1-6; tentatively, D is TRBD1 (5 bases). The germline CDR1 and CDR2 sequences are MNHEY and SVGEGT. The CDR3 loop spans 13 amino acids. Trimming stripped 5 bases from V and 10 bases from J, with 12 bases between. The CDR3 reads CASSLQGESPLHF. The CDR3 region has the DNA TGTGCCAGCAGTCTTCAGGGCGAGTCACCCCTCCACTTT.

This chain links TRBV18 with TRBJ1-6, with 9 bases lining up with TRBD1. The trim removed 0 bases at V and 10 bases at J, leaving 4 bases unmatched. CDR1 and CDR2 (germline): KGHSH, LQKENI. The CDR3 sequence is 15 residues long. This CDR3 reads CASSPPDRGHSPLHF. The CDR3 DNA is TGTGCCAGCTCACCACCGGACAGGGGTCACTCACCCCTCCACTTT.

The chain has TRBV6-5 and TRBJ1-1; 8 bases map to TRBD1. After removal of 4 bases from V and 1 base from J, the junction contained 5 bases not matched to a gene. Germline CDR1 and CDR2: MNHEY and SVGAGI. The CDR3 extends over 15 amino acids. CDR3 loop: CASSSAGTGNTEAFF. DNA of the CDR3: TGTGCCAGCAGTTCCGCCGGGACAGGGAACACTGAAGCTTTCTTT.

This chain's CDR3 is CATRGTADEGNEQFF. DNA for the CDR3: TGTGCCACCAGGGGGACAGCGGACGAAGGCAATGAGCAGTTCTTC. This rearrangement joins TRBV24-1 to TRBJ2-1, with 7 bases fitting TRBD1. The germline CDR1 and CDR2 sequences are KGHDR and SFDVKD. The CDR3 length is 15 residues. V trimming: 7 bases; J trimming: 6 bases; junction bases outside the gene matches: 11.

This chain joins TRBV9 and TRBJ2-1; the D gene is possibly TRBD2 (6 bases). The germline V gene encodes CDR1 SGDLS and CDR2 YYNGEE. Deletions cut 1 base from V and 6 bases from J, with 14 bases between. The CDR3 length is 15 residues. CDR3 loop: CASSVSSGFFNEQFF. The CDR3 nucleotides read TGTGCCAGCAGCGTATCCAGCGGGTTCTTCAATGAGCAGTTCTTC.

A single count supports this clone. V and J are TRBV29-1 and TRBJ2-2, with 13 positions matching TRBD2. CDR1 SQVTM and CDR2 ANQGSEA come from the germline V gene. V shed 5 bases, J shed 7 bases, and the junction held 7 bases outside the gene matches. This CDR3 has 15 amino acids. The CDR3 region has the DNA TGCAGCGTTCCAACTAGCGGGGGGGCCGGCGGGGAGCTGTTTTTT. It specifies CSVPTSGGAGGELFF.

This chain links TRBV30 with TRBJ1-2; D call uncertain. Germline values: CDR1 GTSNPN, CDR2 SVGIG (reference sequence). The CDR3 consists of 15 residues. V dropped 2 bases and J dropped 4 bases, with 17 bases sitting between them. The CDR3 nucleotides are TGTGCCTGGAGTTCACGGGTTTCCTCTGTCTATGGCTACACCTTC. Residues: CAWSSRVSSVYGYTF.

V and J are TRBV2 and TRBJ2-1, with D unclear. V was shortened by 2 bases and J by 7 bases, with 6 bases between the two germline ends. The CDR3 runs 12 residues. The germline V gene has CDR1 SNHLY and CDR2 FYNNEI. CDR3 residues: CASSELENEQFF. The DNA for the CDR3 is TGTGCCAGCAGTGAACTGGAGAATGAGCAGTTCTTC.

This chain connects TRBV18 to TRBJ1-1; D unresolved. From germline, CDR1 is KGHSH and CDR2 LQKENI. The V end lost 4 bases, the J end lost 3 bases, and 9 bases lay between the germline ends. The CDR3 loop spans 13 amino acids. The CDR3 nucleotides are TGTGCCAGCTCACGGGAGGAGCACACTGAAGCTTTCTTT. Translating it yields CASSREEHTEAFF.

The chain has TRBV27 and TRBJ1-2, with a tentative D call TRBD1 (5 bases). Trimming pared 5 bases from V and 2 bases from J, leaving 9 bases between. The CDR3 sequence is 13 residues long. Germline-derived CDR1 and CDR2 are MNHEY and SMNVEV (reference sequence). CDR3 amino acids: CASSMGGNYGYTF. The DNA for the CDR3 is TGTGCCAGCAGTATGGGGGGAAACTATGGCTACACCTTC.

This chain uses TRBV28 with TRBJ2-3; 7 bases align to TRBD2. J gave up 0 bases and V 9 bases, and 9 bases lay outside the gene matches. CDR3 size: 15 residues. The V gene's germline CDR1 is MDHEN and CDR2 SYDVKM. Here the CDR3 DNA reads TGTGCCAGTGATGACGGGGGGTTTAGCACAGATACGCAGTATTTT. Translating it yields CASDDGGFSTDTQYF.

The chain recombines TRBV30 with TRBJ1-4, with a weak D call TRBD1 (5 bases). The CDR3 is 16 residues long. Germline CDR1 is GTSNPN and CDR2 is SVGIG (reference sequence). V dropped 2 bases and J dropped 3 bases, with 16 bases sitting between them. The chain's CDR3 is CAWSKRGGAANEKLFF. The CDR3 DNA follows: TGTGCCTGGAGTAAGAGGGGAGGAGCAGCTAATGAAAAACTGTTTTTT.

CDR3 DNA: TGTGCCAGCAGCTCCTTCGGGACAGCCTATGGCTACACCTTC. Protein: CASSSFGTAYGYTF. The V gene is TRBV7-2, the J gene TRBJ1-2; 7 bases line up with TRBD1. In germline, CDR1 is SGHTA, CDR2 FQGNSA. This CDR3 is 14 amino acids long. After removal of 4 bases from V and 4 bases from J, the junction contained 6 bases not matched to a gene.

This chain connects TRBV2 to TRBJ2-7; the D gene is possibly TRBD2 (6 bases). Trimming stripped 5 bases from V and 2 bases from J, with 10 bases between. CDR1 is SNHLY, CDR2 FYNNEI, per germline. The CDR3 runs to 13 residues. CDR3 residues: CASSRGSPYEQYF. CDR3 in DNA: TGTGCCAGCAGTCGGGGGAGCCCCTACGAGCAGTACTTC.

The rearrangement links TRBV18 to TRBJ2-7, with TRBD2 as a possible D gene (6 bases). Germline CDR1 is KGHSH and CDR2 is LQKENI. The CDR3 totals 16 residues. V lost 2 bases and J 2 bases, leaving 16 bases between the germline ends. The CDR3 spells CASSPGAAGTAYEQYF. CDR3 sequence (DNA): TGTGCCAGCTCACCAGGGGCGGCAGGGACTGCCTACGAGCAGTACTTC.

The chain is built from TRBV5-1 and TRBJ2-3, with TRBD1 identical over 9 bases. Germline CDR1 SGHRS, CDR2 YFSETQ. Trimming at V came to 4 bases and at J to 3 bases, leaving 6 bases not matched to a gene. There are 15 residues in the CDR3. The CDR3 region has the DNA TGCGCCAGCAGCAGACAGGGGGGTGGTACAGATACGCAGTATTTT. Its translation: CASSRQGGGTDTQYF.